This TCR beta chain was recovered during a study of regulatory T cells in long-lasting Graves disease. According to the study, TCR beta libraries were built with iRepertoire HTBI primers and CDR3-region Arm-PCR. Authors' data handling: From all samples, identification returned some 15 TRBJ and about 60 TRBV segments. MiXCR, applied by TCRdb to the multiplex PCR reads, yields one record per CDR3 protein. For this entry, the V and J calls and clone size follow TCRdb and not the study's own pipeline. This table has around 400,000 distinct CDR3 sequences, roughly 15% appearing once. The time point here: newly diagnosed GD, antithyroid drugs for less than 3 months. Preparation of the TCR library used RNA extracted from PBMCs. Guidelines of the American Thyroid Association were used to diagnose Graves' disease. This clonotype was recorded many times. V was shortened by 3 bases and J by 0 bases, with 12 bases between the two germline ends. Per the germline V gene, CDR1 is SGHDT and CDR2 is YYEEEE. The CDR3 has 15 amino acids.

The receptor's source is a female donor with Graves disease. The chain combines TRBV5-6 with TRBJ1-1; no definite D call. The specimen was peripheral blood mononuclear cells (PBMCs), collected at new diagnosis, from a patient treated with antithyroid drugs. The DNA for the CDR3 is TGTGCCAGCAGCTCCCTGAATAAAATGAACACTGAAGCTTTCTTT. Translation: CASSSLNKMNTEAFF.